The source of this T cell receptor beta chain is a study of cytomegalovirus exposure and HLA in healthy donors. 13 Jbeta primers and 60 Vbeta primers were used for the PCR. Data came from immunoSEQ multiplex PCR; TCRdb stores just in-frame clones and leaves some out. In the table there are 150,000 to 170,000 clones, 65% to 75% of which are singletons. As to this clone: Its antigen remains unknown.

General study findings and limits: By HLA locus, TCR association rates varied in a later analysis, with DRB1 showing the most and HLA-C the fewest.

The CDR3 has 15 residues. Germline-derived CDR1 and CDR2 are MNHNS and SASEGT. Trimming pared 1 base from V and 0 bases from J, leaving 7 bases between. Regarding donors, all were healthy bone marrow donors. The V and J genes are TRBV6-1 and TRBJ1-3; weak D call: TRBD1 (5 bases). The TCR sequence derives from a man between 18 and 35 years old in good health and CMV-seronegative. Sequenced: PBMCs. The CDR3: CASSEGTLSGNTIYF. As DNA, the CDR3 is TGTGCCAGCAGTGAAGGGACACTCTCTGGAAACACCATATATTTT.